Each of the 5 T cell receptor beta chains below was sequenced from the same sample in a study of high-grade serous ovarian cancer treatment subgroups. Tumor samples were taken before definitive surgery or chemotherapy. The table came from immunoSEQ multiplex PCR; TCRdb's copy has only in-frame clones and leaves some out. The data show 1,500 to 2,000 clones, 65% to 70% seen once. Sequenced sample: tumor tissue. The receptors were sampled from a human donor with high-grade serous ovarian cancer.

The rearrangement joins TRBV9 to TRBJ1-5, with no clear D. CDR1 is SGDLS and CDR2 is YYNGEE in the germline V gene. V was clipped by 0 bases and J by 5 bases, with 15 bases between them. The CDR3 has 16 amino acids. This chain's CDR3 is CASSVGYQLEYQPQHF. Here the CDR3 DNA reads TGTGCCAGCAGCGTAGGTTACCAGTTGGAGTATCAGCCCCAGCATTTT.

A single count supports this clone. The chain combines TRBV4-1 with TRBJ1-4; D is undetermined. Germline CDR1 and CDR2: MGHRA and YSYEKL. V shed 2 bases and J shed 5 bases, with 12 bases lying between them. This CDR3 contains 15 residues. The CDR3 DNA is TGCGCCAGCAGCCAAAGGGCAATGGCAAATGAAAAACTGTTTTTT. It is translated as CASSQRAMANEKLFF.

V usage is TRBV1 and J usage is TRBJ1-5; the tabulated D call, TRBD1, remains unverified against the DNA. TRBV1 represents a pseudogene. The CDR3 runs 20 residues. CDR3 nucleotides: TGCACCAGCAGCCACACACGAAACGACAGGTTCTTTTGTAGCAATCAGCCCCAGCATTTT. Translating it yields CTSSHTRNDRFFCSNQPQHF.

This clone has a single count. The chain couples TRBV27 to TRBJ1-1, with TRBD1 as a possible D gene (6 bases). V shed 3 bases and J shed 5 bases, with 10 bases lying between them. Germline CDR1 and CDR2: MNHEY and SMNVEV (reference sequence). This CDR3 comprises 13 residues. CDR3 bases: TGTGCCAGCAGTTTTTATAGGGGGACTGAAGCTTTCTTT. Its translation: CASSFYRGTEAFF.

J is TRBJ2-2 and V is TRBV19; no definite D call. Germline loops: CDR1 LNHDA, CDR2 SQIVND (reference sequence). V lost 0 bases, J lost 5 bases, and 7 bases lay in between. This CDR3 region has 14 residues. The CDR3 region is CASSIELGTGELFF. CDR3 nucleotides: TGTGCCAGTAGTATAGAGTTGGGGACCGGGGAGCTGTTTTTT.